This T cell receptor (beta chain) was sequenced for a study of blood T cells in healthy people across ages. Combining a sample-barcoded 5' primer with a J-beta primer mix, a second PCR ran for roughly 7 to 12 cycles. TCRdb analysed the 5' RACE reads with MiXCR anew, one entry per CDR3 protein. The sample shows about 930,000 distinct CDR3 sequences, roughly 28% of them seen only once. This CDR3 spans 14 amino acids. The germline V and J ends were trimmed by 6 bases and 9 bases, with 21 bases remaining between them. CDR1 SQVTM and CDR2 ANQGSEA come from the germline V gene. Ten or more counts support this clonotype. These sequences were also reported in another study, on T cells of mothers and their children. That report adds: Sample barcodes and 2-4 random nucleotides came from the second PCR's M1S primer. Approximately 3 million TCR beta reads per child versus over 9 million per mother. Unrelated mother-child pairs always had slightly, but never significantly, lower normalized overlap than related pairs.

J is TRBJ2-1 and V is TRBV29-1; D possibly corresponds to TRBD1 (6 bases). What was sequenced was blood. The sequence derives from a woman aged 40 to 50 in good health. As DNA, the CDR3 is TGCAGCGTGGGGTCCGTACAGGGATCAGGTGAGCAGTTCTTC. Protein sequence: CSVGSVQGSGEQFF.